One TCR beta chain is described in this entry. Antigen: not known. This specimen comes from a study of T cells after yellow fever vaccination. Background on the study: Fractions of low cell number were prepared using SMART-Seq v4 Ultra Low Input.

A process of 5'RACE template switching, which added a universal primer site and UMIs, was used to make TCR cDNA. TCRdb itself ran the 5' RACE reads through MiXCR, one entry per CDR3 protein. This sample carries roughly 350,000 distinct CDR3 sequences, over 4% of them seen once, and the ten largest clones take just under 25%. Study-level points and caveats: Abundant bulk-population clonotypes could contaminate the FACS-sorted repertoires.

The source of this sequence is a man aged 18 to 35 who received the YFV17D yellow fever vaccine. Material: PBMCs, obtained 5 days after the yellow fever booster vaccination.

The CDR3 DNA is TGTGCCAGCAGCTTCACAGGGGGCTCAGATTCACCCCTCCACTTT. This codes for CASSFTGGSDSPLHF. The chain joins TRBV5-5 to TRBJ1-6; 9 nucleotides agree with TRBD1. The CDR3 is 15 amino acids. Germline values: CDR1 SGHKS, CDR2 YYEKEE (reference sequence). The V segment lost 2 bases and the J segment 8 bases; nucleotides outside the gene matches: 5.